This entry describes one T cell receptor (beta chain). No antigen is known for it. Trimming left V 0 bases short and J 7 bases short, with 10 bases between. The CDR3 has 13 residues. CDR1 and CDR2 from the germline V gene are GTSNPN and SVGIG (reference sequence). This sample was taken from a study of cytotoxic CD8 clonotypes in ibrutinib-treated CLL. General study results and limits: Few clonotypes were public, and these shrank or held steady under treatment. Sampling of sustained-remission and progressing patients occurred at differing times.

Measured with immunoSEQ multiplex PCR; TCRdb has only the in-frame clones, and not every one. This sample has about 120,000 clones; 55% to 75% occur once, and the top ten carry around 37%. V usage is TRBV30 and J usage is TRBJ2-1; no clear D gene. This TCR was recovered from a human donor with chronic lymphocytic leukemia. Material: PBMCs, obtained after 24 months of ibrutinib treatment. The CDR3 DNA reads TGTGCCTGGAGTGTACAGAGCCCGAATGAGCAGTTCTTC. This sequence encodes CAWSVQSPNEQFF. The variable domain in full, completed from reference TRBV30 and TRBJ2-1, reads SQTIHQWPATLVQPVGSPLSLECTVEGTSNPNLYWYRQAAGRGLQLLFYSVGIGQISSEVPQNLSASRPQDRQFILSSKKLLLSDSGFYLCAWSVQSPNEQFFGPGTRLTVL.